This T cell receptor (beta chain) was documented in a study of T cell changes during pregnancy in multiple sclerosis. This clone has a single count. Produced via immunoSEQ multiplex PCR; TCRdb's table is partial and in-frame only. The table records 70,000 or so clones, just over 90% of them present only once. Germline V lookup: CDR1 ENHRY, CDR2 SYGVKD. This CDR3 comprises 14 residues. Trimming cost V 4 bases and J 5 bases, with 14 bases left between them. The receptor was derived from a female donor with multiple sclerosis, enrolled in a pregnancy study. The V and J genes are TRBV10-3 and TRBJ1-2; tentative D call: TRBD1 (6 bases). This specimen was CD4+ T cells from peripheral blood mononuclear cells, taken before pregnancy. Here the CDR3 DNA reads TGTGCCATCAGTGTATTATTAACAGGGTATGGCTACACCTTC. This gives the protein CAISVLLTGYGYTF.